These T cell receptor beta chains were read from a single sample in a study of cytomegalovirus exposure and HLA in healthy donors. Only in-frame clones appear in the TCRdb table, and some are missing; sequencing was by immunoSEQ multiplex PCR. Among fewer than 200,000 clones listed, 80% were seen once. Material for sequencing was PBMCs. All receptors derive from a boy aged 5-17 years in good health and CMV-seronegative. Both conserved end residues are part of each CDR3. Fields, in order: D gene, V gene, J gene, clone size, CDR3 protein, CDR3 DNA. The D gene is left open where the match is weak. Not every row has a clone size; where given, it reads once, few, many or a size class.

D: .; V: TRBV7-8; J: TRBJ2-1; size: .; CDR3: CASSVRLPHEQFF; DNA: TGTGCCAGCAGCGTTCGACTACCCCATGAGCAGTTCTTC
D: TRBD2; V: TRBV5-4; J: TRBJ2-7; size: .; CDR3: CASSLARTSSSYEQYF; DNA: TGTGCCAGCAGCTTGGCAAGGACTAGCTCCTCCTACGAGCAGTACTTC
D: .; V: TRBV6-1; J: TRBJ2-7; size: .; CDR3: CASSEIGTTLSYEQYF; DNA: TGTGCCAGCAGTGAAATTGGGACAACTCTCTCCTACGAGCAGTACTTC
D: TRBD2; V: TRBV12-5; J: TRBJ2-5; size: .; CDR3: CASGRGGRVQETQYF; DNA: TGTGCTAGTGGCCGGGGGGGGCGGGTCCAAGAGACCCAGTACTTC
D: .; V: TRBV30; J: TRBJ1-6; size: once; CDR3: CAWTWSSYNSPLHF; DNA: TGTGCCTGGACCTGGAGCTCCTATAATTCACCCCTCCACTTT
D: .; V: TRBV9; J: TRBJ1-5; size: .; CDR3: CASSRAGFSNQPQHF; DNA: TGTGCCAGCAGCCGAGCAGGGTTTAGCAACCAGCCCCAGCATTTT
D: TRBD1; V: TRBV13; J: TRBJ1-1; size: .; CDR3: CASSFLDRVTEAFF; DNA: TGTGCCAGCAGCTTTCTTGACAGGGTCACTGAAGCTTTCTTT
D: .; V: TRBV19; J: TRBJ1-3; size: .; CDR3: CASSIGAQVSGNTIYF; DNA: TGTGCCAGTAGTATAGGCGCCCAGGTCTCTGGAAACACCATATATTTT
D: .; V: TRBV30; J: TRBJ1-2; size: .; CDR3: CAWSVRRDLSNYGYTF; DNA: TGTGCCTGGAGTGTTCGGCGGGACCTCTCTAACTATGGCTACACCTTC
D: .; V: TRBV9; J: TRBJ1-2; size: .; CDR3: CASSGSGTGSYGYTF; DNA: TGTGCCAGCAGCGGCTCCGGGACTGGCTCCTATGGCTACACCTTC
D: TRBD1; V: TRBV19; J: TRBJ1-3; size: .; CDR3: CASIMTGTGNTIYF; DNA: TGTGCCAGTATCATGACAGGGACTGGAAACACCATATATTTT
D: .; V: TRBV30; J: TRBJ1-6; size: once; CDR3: CAWSALMTRNSPLHF; DNA: TGTGCCTGGAGTGCCCTCATGACTCGAAATTCACCCCTCCACTTT
D: .; V: TRBV2; J: TRBJ1-3; size: .; CDR3: CASSEGGGLAIYF; DNA: TGTGCCAGCAGCGAAGGGGGGGGGCTTGCCATATATTTT
D: TRBD1; V: TRBV5-1; J: TRBJ2-7; size: .; CDR3: CASSLGTGLREQYF; DNA: TGCGCCAGCAGCTTGGGGACAGGGTTGAGGGAGCAGTACTTC